This is a list of T cell receptor beta chains from one sample in a study of blood T cell repertoires in COVID-19. Method: immunoSEQ multiplex PCR; TCRdb's copy keeps in-frame clones and lacks some. Of hundreds of thousands of clones listed, about 88% were seen once; the top ten hold about 1.5%. The sequencing sample was made of PBMCs or T cells enriched from blood (not recorded which). Receptor source: a woman in her forties or fifties who had recovered from COVID-19. Both conserved end residues are part of each CDR3. Fields, in order: clone size, V gene, CDR3 length, D gene, J gene, CDR3 DNA, CDR3 protein. A D gene is named only where the DNA matches it firmly. The size of a clone is reported for some rows only, either as once, few or many, or as a class for expanded clones.

abundance: once
v_gene: TRBV18
len: 15
d_gene: TRBD1
j_gene: TRBJ2-7
CDR3nt: TGTGCCAGCTCACCGCTAGACAGGGGGCAGAACGAGCAGTACTTC
CDR3aa: CASSPLDRGQNEQYF

abundance: NA
v_gene: TRBV27
len: 17
d_gene: TRBD2
j_gene: TRBJ2-7
CDR3nt: TGTGCCAGCAGTTTATCGGGAGGGGCCTTACACTCCTACGAGCAGTACTTC
CDR3aa: CASSLSGGALHSYEQYF

abundance: NA
v_gene: TRBV2
len: 15
d_gene: NA
j_gene: TRBJ2-1
CDR3nt: TGTGCCAGCAGTGAAGATGCGGGGCAAGACAATGAGCAGTTCTTC
CDR3aa: CASSEDAGQDNEQFF

abundance: NA
v_gene: TRBV2
len: 14
d_gene: TRBD1
j_gene: TRBJ1-6
CDR3nt: TGTGCCAGCAGTGAACAGGGGGCCGGTTCACCCCTCCACTTT
CDR3aa: CASSEQGAGSPLHF

abundance: NA
v_gene: TRBV5-1
len: 15
d_gene: NA
j_gene: TRBJ2-3
CDR3nt: TGCGCCAGCAGCTCCGCGGGAATCATGGCAGATACGCAGTATTTT
CDR3aa: CASSSAGIMADTQYF

abundance: NA
v_gene: TRBV28
len: 13
d_gene: NA
j_gene: TRBJ2-7
CDR3nt: TGTGCCAGCAGTCTGAATAGAGGTGGGGAGCAGTACTTC
CDR3aa: CASSLNRGGEQYF

abundance: NA
v_gene: TRBV7-9
len: 19
d_gene: TRBD1
j_gene: TRBJ2-6
CDR3nt: TGTGCCAGCAGCTTAGCGGTAGGGACAGGGAACTCTGGGGCCAACGTCCTGACTTTC
CDR3aa: CASSLAVGTGNSGANVLTF

abundance: many
v_gene: TRBV6-1
len: 14
d_gene: NA
j_gene: TRBJ2-7
CDR3nt: TGTGCCAGCAGTGAACGGACACACTCCTACGAGCAGTACTTC
CDR3aa: CASSERTHSYEQYF

abundance: few
v_gene: TRBV6-6
len: 17
d_gene: NA
j_gene: TRBJ1-1
CDR3nt: TGTGCCAGCAGTCCCATGTCGTACAGGGACATGAACACTGAAGCTTTCTTT
CDR3aa: CASSPMSYRDMNTEAFF

abundance: NA
v_gene: TRBV30
len: 16
d_gene: TRBD1
j_gene: TRBJ1-3
CDR3nt: TGTGCCTGGAGCCCCGACAGGGCCCTCTCTGGAAACACCATATATTTT
CDR3aa: CAWSPDRALSGNTIYF

abundance: NA
v_gene: TRBV7-6
len: 15
d_gene: NA
j_gene: TRBJ2-2
CDR3nt: TGTGCCAGCAGCTTAAGCAGGATTGGCACCGGGGAGCTGTTTTTT
CDR3aa: CASSLSRIGTGELFF

abundance: NA
v_gene: TRBV18
len: 16
d_gene: NA
j_gene: TRBJ1-3
CDR3nt: TGTGCCAGCTCACCGGAACAGGGTCTCTCTGGAAACACCATATATTTT
CDR3aa: CASSPEQGLSGNTIYF

abundance: NA
v_gene: TRBV28
len: 13
d_gene: NA
j_gene: TRBJ2-2
CDR3nt: TGTGCCAGCAGCCCGACGGGCACCGGGGAGCTGTTTTTT
CDR3aa: CASSPTGTGELFF

abundance: NA
v_gene: TRBV5-5
len: 13
d_gene: NA
j_gene: TRBJ2-1
CDR3nt: TGTGCCAGCAGCTTGGGTCGAGGCAATGAGCAGTTCTTC
CDR3aa: CASSLGRGNEQFF

abundance: NA
v_gene: TRBV11-2
len: 18
d_gene: TRBD2
j_gene: TRBJ2-1
CDR3nt: TGTGCCAGCAGCTTAGGTCTAGCGGGAGGCAGCTCCTACAATGAGCAGTTCTTC
CDR3aa: CASSLGLAGGSSYNEQFF

abundance: NA
v_gene: TRBV6-5
len: 14
d_gene: TRBD2
j_gene: TRBJ2-7
CDR3nt: TGTGCCAGCAGTATTAGCGGGACCTCCTACGAGCAGTACTTC
CDR3aa: CASSISGTSYEQYF

abundance: few
v_gene: TRBV29-1
len: 12
d_gene: NA
j_gene: TRBJ2-1
CDR3nt: TGCAGCGTTAGGAGTGGGGGGAATGAGCAGTTCTTC
CDR3aa: CSVRSGGNEQFF

abundance: NA
v_gene: TRBV5-1
len: 15
d_gene: NA
j_gene: TRBJ2-5
CDR3nt: TGCGCCAGCAGCTTACCGGAGCCTGGTAGGGAGACCCAGTACTTC
CDR3aa: CASSLPEPGRETQYF

abundance: few
v_gene: TRBV7-9
len: 16
d_gene: TRBD1
j_gene: TRBJ1-2
CDR3nt: TGTGCCAGCAGCTCTCCGACAGGGGTAGCTAACTATGGCTACACCTTC
CDR3aa: CASSSPTGVANYGYTF

abundance: NA
v_gene: TRBV9
len: 14
d_gene: NA
j_gene: TRBJ1-6
CDR3nt: TGTGCCAGCAGCCCGGACAGATTTTATTCACCCCTCCACTTT
CDR3aa: CASSPDRFYSPLHF

abundance: once
v_gene: TRBV5-6
len: 14
d_gene: TRBD2
j_gene: TRBJ2-1
CDR3nt: TGTGCCAGCAGCTTGGCACTAGCGGGTCTAGGGCAGTTCTTC
CDR3aa: CASSLALAGLGQFF

abundance: NA
v_gene: TRBV3-1/TRBV3-2
len: 14
d_gene: NA
j_gene: TRBJ2-1
CDR3nt: TGTGCCAGCAGTCTAGGGGGACCCTACAATGAGCAGTTCTTC
CDR3aa: CASSLGGPYNEQFF

abundance: NA
v_gene: TRBV27
len: 15
d_gene: TRBD2
j_gene: TRBJ2-3
CDR3nt: TGTGCCAGCAGTCTCTCCGTAGCGGGAGCGGATACGCAGTATTTT
CDR3aa: CASSLSVAGADTQYF

abundance: NA
v_gene: TRBV19
len: 14
d_gene: NA
j_gene: TRBJ2-1
CDR3nt: TGTGCCAGTAGTCTGGGGGCAGGAGAGCGTGAGCAGTTCTTC
CDR3aa: CASSLGAGEREQFF

abundance: NA
v_gene: TRBV12-5
len: 11
d_gene: NA
j_gene: TRBJ1-2
CDR3nt: TGTGCTAGTGGCCTCGTCGCGGGGGACACCTTC
CDR3aa: CASGLVAGDTF

abundance: NA
v_gene: TRBV18
len: 18
d_gene: TRBD1
j_gene: TRBJ2-6
CDR3nt: TGTGCCAGCTCAGAACAGGTACAGGGGTACTCTGGGGCCAACGTCCTGACTTTC
CDR3aa: CASSEQVQGYSGANVLTF

abundance: NA
v_gene: TRBV7-9
len: 14
d_gene: TRBD2
j_gene: TRBJ2-3
CDR3nt: TGTGCCAGCAGCGTGACTAGCGCTGGAGATACGCAGTATTTT
CDR3aa: CASSVTSAGDTQYF

abundance: NA
v_gene: TRBV6-5
len: 15
d_gene: TRBD2
j_gene: TRBJ2-1
CDR3nt: TGTGCCAGCAGTTACCGCCTAGCGGCGTACAATGAGCAGTTCTTC
CDR3aa: CASSYRLAAYNEQFF

abundance: NA
v_gene: TRBV7-2
len: 15
d_gene: TRBD1
j_gene: TRBJ2-1
CDR3nt: TGTGCCAGCAGCTTAAACAGGGGTTCCTACAATGAGCAGTTCTTC
CDR3aa: CASSLNRGSYNEQFF

abundance: few
v_gene: TRBV27
len: 14
d_gene: NA
j_gene: TRBJ2-7
CDR3nt: TGTGCCAGCAGCCCACTTACAGGGACCTACGAGCAGTACTTC
CDR3aa: CASSPLTGTYEQYF

abundance: NA
v_gene: TRBV5-1
len: 15
d_gene: TRBD2
j_gene: TRBJ2-2
CDR3nt: TGCGCCAGCAGCTCGGGAGGGCGGATAACCGGGGAGCTGTTTTTT
CDR3aa: CASSSGGRITGELFF

abundance: NA
v_gene: TRBV29-1
len: 13
d_gene: TRBD1
j_gene: TRBJ2-2
CDR3nt: TGCAGCGGCCGGGACAGAAACACCGGGGAGCTGTTTTTT
CDR3aa: CSGRDRNTGELFF

abundance: few
v_gene: TRBV3-1/TRBV3-2
len: 14
d_gene: TRBD2
j_gene: TRBJ2-7
CDR3nt: TGTGCCAGCAGCCCCACCCGGGGGGGCTACGAGCAGTACTTC
CDR3aa: CASSPTRGGYEQYF

abundance: NA
v_gene: TRBV5-5
len: 15
d_gene: TRBD2
j_gene: TRBJ2-5
CDR3nt: TGTGCCAGCAGCTTCGCGGGAGGGCCAGAGAAGACCCAGTACTTC
CDR3aa: CASSFAGGPEKTQYF

abundance: once
v_gene: TRBV28
len: 13
d_gene: TRBD1
j_gene: TRBJ1-2
CDR3nt: TGTGCCAGCAGACTACAGGGGATTGGGGGCTACACCTTC
CDR3aa: CASRLQGIGGYTF

abundance: NA
v_gene: TRBV20-1
len: 14
d_gene: NA
j_gene: TRBJ1-2
CDR3nt: TGCAGTGCTAGTGAGGGGGGAAGCGTCTATGGCTACACCTTC
CDR3aa: CSASEGGSVYGYTF

abundance: NA
v_gene: TRBV28
len: 14
d_gene: NA
j_gene: TRBJ2-1
CDR3nt: TGTGCCAGCAAAACTGGAGCGGGTGAATCTGCGCAGTTCTTC
CDR3aa: CASKTGAGESAQFF

abundance: once
v_gene: TRBV10-3
len: 14
d_gene: NA
j_gene: TRBJ2-2
CDR3nt: TGTGCCATCAGTGATAAGCGGAACACCGGGGAGCTGTTTTTT
CDR3aa: CAISDKRNTGELFF

abundance: NA
v_gene: TRBV5-8
len: 15
d_gene: NA
j_gene: TRBJ2-3
CDR3nt: TGTGCCAGCAGCTTTTGGCTAGCCGGGACAGATACGCAGTATTTT
CDR3aa: CASSFWLAGTDTQYF

abundance: NA
v_gene: TRBV30
len: 12
d_gene: TRBD1
j_gene: TRBJ1-2
CDR3nt: TGTGCCTGGAGCCAGGGGGACTATGGCTACACCTTC
CDR3aa: CAWSQGDYGYTF

abundance: once
v_gene: TRBV4-1
len: 16
d_gene: TRBD2
j_gene: TRBJ2-7
CDR3nt: TGCGCCAGCAGCCCTGTCTTGCGCGGGAGGGGCCACGAGCAGTACTTC
CDR3aa: CASSPVLRGRGHEQYF

abundance: NA
v_gene: TRBV18
len: 16
d_gene: TRBD1
j_gene: TRBJ2-1
CDR3nt: TGTGCCAGCTCACCACCACCGGGACAGGGCTACAATGAGCAGTTCTTC
CDR3aa: CASSPPPGQGYNEQFF

abundance: NA
v_gene: TRBV12-3/TRBV12-4
len: 13
d_gene: NA
j_gene: TRBJ1-3
CDR3nt: TGTGCCAGCAGTTCTTACGGGGAAAACACCATATATTTT
CDR3aa: CASSSYGENTIYF

abundance: few
v_gene: TRBV4-3
len: 15
d_gene: TRBD2
j_gene: TRBJ2-3
CDR3nt: TGCGCCAGCAGCCCCGGGACTACTCACACAGATACGCAGTATTTT
CDR3aa: CASSPGTTHTDTQYF

abundance: once
v_gene: TRBV6-5
len: 12
d_gene: NA
j_gene: TRBJ2-5
CDR3nt: TGTGCAGCCGGGGGAGTCCGAGAGACCCAGTACTTC
CDR3aa: CAAGGVRETQYF